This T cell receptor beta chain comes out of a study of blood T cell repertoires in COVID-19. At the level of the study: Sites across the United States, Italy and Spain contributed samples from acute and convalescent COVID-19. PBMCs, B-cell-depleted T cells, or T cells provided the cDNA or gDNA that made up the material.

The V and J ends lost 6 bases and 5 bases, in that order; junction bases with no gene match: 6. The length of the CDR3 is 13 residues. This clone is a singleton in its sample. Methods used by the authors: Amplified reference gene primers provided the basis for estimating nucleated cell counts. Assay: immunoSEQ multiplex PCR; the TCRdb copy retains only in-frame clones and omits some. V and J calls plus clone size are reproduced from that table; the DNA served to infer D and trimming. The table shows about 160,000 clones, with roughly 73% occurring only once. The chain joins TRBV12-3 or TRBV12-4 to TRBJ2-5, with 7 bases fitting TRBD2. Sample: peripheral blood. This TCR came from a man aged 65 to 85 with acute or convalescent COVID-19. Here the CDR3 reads CASSSGGSETQYF. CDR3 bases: TGTGCCAGCAGCTCGGGGGGAAGTGAGACCCAGTACTTC.